These T cell receptor beta chains were read from a single sample in a study of blood T cell repertoires in COVID-19. Sequenced by immunoSEQ multiplex PCR; TCRdb stores in-frame clones only, minus some. There are hundreds of thousands of clones in the sample; around 90% occur only once, and 2.5% to 3% lies in the top ten. Sequenced: PBMCs or T cells enriched from blood (not recorded which). The origin of the receptors is a woman younger than 45 with acute COVID-19. Both conserved end residues are part of each CDR3. The order of the fields is clone size, J gene, D gene, V gene, CDR3 DNA, CDR3 protein. A D gene is named only where the DNA matches it firmly. Not every row has a clone size; where given, it reads once, few, many or a size class.

. TRBJ1-1 . TRBV7-7 TGTGCTAGCAGCTTGGGGCCAGACACTGAAGCTTTCTTT CASSLGPDTEAFF
. TRBJ2-6 . TRBV2 TGTGCCGGCACTTCGAGCTCTGGGGCCAACGTCCTGACTTTC CAGTSSSGANVLTF
once TRBJ1-2 . TRBV18 TGTGCCAGCTCACCATCAGTGATTGATGGCTACACCTTC CASSPSVIDGYTF
. TRBJ2-1 . TRBV7-2 TGTGCCAGCAGCCCAAGTCCAGGGGTCCACAATGAGCAGTTCTTC CASSPSPGVHNEQFF
few TRBJ1-1 TRBD1 TRBV18 TGTGCCAGCTCCGGGCAGGGACAGGCAAACACTGAAGCTTTCTTT CASSGQGQANTEAFF
few TRBJ1-1 . TRBV10-1 TGCGCCAGCAGTGCCGAGGTGAACACTGAAGCTTTCTTT CASSAEVNTEAFF
. TRBJ1-2 . TRBV3-1/TRBV3-2 TGTGCCAGCAGCCAACAGGGCCTCTATGGCTACACCTTC CASSQQGLYGYTF
. TRBJ1-1 TRBD1 TRBV3-1/TRBV3-2 TGTGCCAGCAGACAGGGGGCGGCGGGGACTGAAGCTTTCTTT CASRQGAAGTEAFF
. TRBJ1-2 . TRBV7-2 TGTGCCAGCAGCTTAGAATCGGAGGTGGGGGGAGGCAGCTATGGCTACACCTTC CASSLESEVGGGSYGYTF
. TRBJ2-1 . TRBV19 TGTGCCAGTAAACGGCAGGCTAACTCCTACAATGAGCAGTTCTTC CASKRQANSYNEQFF
. TRBJ2-2 . TRBV11-2 TGTGCCAGCAGCTCCCCCCGGACTGTCACCGGGGAGCTGTTTTTT CASSSPRTVTGELFF
. TRBJ2-1 . TRBV5-1 TGCGCCAGCAGCTTGAGAGAAACCTACAATGAGCAGTTCTTC CASSLRETYNEQFF
once TRBJ2-7 . TRBV6-5 TGTGCCAGCAGTTACTCGGACCACCACGGGACCTACGAGCAGTACTTC CASSYSDHHGTYEQYF
. TRBJ2-7 . TRBV27 TGTGCCAGCAGTTCCCACCGGCGGGCCTACGAGCAGTACTTC CASSSHRRAYEQYF
. TRBJ1-5 . TRBV10-3 TGTGCCATCATATCTGAGGTCAGGGAAAATCAGCCCCAGCATTTT CAIISEVRENQPQHF
. TRBJ2-3 TRBD1 TRBV7-9 TGTGCCAGCAGCTCCGGGACAGGGGCAGATACGCAGTATTTT CASSSGTGADTQYF
few TRBJ1-3 . TRBV3-1/TRBV3-2 TGTGCCAGCAGCCAACGGGGAGGGGCAGGAAACACCATATATTTT CASSQRGGAGNTIYF
once TRBJ1-2 TRBD1 TRBV6-5 TGTGCCAGCAGCAAAGGACAGGTCCATGGCTACACCTTC CASSKGQVHGYTF
. TRBJ1-2 TRBD1 TRBV6-5 TGTGCCAGCAGTCGGCAGGGGGCATATGGCTACACCTTC CASSRQGAYGYTF
. TRBJ2-3 . TRBV5-4 TGTGCCAGCAGCAAGGACACGTTATCTGCAGATACGCAGTATTTT CASSKDTLSADTQYF
. TRBJ1-4 . TRBV15 TGTGCCACCAGCAGTCCGAAAGGGGCCAGGGAGGGGGAAAAACTGTTTTTT CATSSPKGAREGEKLFF
. TRBJ1-2 TRBD1 TRBV7-2 TGTGCCAGCAGCTCAAGAACAACAGGGGTCTATGGCTACACCTTC CASSSRTTGVYGYTF
. TRBJ1-2 . TRBV9 TGTGCCAGCAGCGTAGGAGGCCGGGATAACTATGGCTACACCTTC CASSVGGRDNYGYTF
. TRBJ2-7 . TRBV19 TGTGCCAGTAGTATCAGGGGCGGCGAGCAGTACTTC CASSIRGGEQYF
. TRBJ2-7 . TRBV2 TGTGCCAGCAGTTATTTAGAGGAGCAGTACTTC CASSYLEEQYF
. TRBJ1-5 . TRBV5-4 TGTGCCAGCAGCCACCCTATGGGGGGGAACAATCAGCCCCAGCATTTT CASSHPMGGNNQPQHF
. TRBJ2-7 TRBD1 TRBV27 TGTGCCAGCAGGGGGACAGGGCCCTACGAGCAGTACTTC CASRGTGPYEQYF
. TRBJ2-3 . TRBV5-5 TGTGCCAGCAGCTTGGTTCTAGATACGCAGTATTTT CASSLVLDTQYF
. TRBJ2-5 TRBD1 TRBV4-3 TGCGCCAGCAGCCAAGGGACAGGGACGCAAGAGACCCAGTACTTC CASSQGTGTQETQYF
. TRBJ1-5 . TRBV10-3 TGTGCCATCAGTGAGTCTCCGGATCAGCCCCAGCATTTT CAISESPDQPQHF
. TRBJ2-7 TRBD2 TRBV6-5 TGTGCCAGCAGTTACGAGCGGGGGCGTTTGTGGGAGCAGTACTTC CASSYERGRLWEQYF
once TRBJ2-1 TRBD1 TRBV5-6 TGTGCCAGCAGCACCGTCCCGGGACAGGGGACCAAGGACGATGAGCAGTTCTTC CASSTVPGQGTKDDEQFF
. TRBJ2-1 TRBD2 TRBV7-9 TGTGCCAGCAGACCCGACGGGGGGTACAGCAATGAGCAGTTCTTC CASRPDGGYSNEQFF
. TRBJ1-6 . TRBV3-1/TRBV3-2 TGTGCCAGCAGCTTCAGGGGTCCGTATTCACCCCTCCACTTT CASSFRGPYSPLHF
. TRBJ2-5 TRBD1 TRBV10-3 TGTGCCATCAGTGATGAGGTGGGGACAGTACAAGAGACCCAGTACTTC CAISDEVGTVQETQYF
. TRBJ2-7 . TRBV7-6 TGTGCCAGCAGCCCTGACAGATACGAGCAGTACTTC CASSPDRYEQYF
. TRBJ2-2 . TRBV4-3 TGCGCCAGCAGACCTGACAGGTGGAACACCGGGGAGCTGTTTTTT CASRPDRWNTGELFF
. TRBJ1-1 . TRBV11-2 TGTGCCAGCAGCGAAACAGCGAACACTGAAGCTTTCTTT CASSETANTEAFF
. TRBJ1-2 . TRBV19 TGTGCCAGTAGTACGCGCGGGGGTGGAGCGGGCAACTATGGCTACACCTTC CASSTRGGGAGNYGYTF
once TRBJ2-1 . TRBV3-1/TRBV3-2 TGTGCCAGCAGCCAGATGGCGGACTACAACAATGAGCAGTTCTTC CASSQMADYNNEQFF
. TRBJ1-2 TRBD1 TRBV7-2 TGTGCCAGCAGCTTAGAGGCGGGACAGGTGAATGGCTACACCTTC CASSLEAGQVNGYTF
. TRBJ1-6 TRBD1 TRBV5-1 TGCGCCAGCAGTTCTGGGGACAGCCTAAGGTATAATTCACCCCTCCACTTT CASSSGDSLRYNSPLHF
. TRBJ1-1 . TRBV6-4 TGTGCCAGCAGCAGGGGTTTCGACACTGAAGCTTTCTTT CASSRGFDTEAFF
once TRBJ2-1 TRBD2 TRBV5-1 TGCGCCAGCACCCCACTAGCGGGATCCTACAATGAGCAGTTCTTC CASTPLAGSYNEQFF
. TRBJ1-1 . TRBV30 TGTGCCTGGAGTGTCTCGCTAATGAACACTGAAGCTTTCTTT CAWSVSLMNTEAFF
. TRBJ2-1 . TRBV11-3 TGTGCCAGCAGCTTGGGCAGATTGAGCTCCTACAATGAGCAGTTCTTC CASSLGRLSSYNEQFF
. TRBJ1-5 . TRBV27 TGTGCCAGCAGTCTACAGCACCTACAGCCCCAGCATTTT CASSLQHLQPQHF
. TRBJ1-1 TRBD1 TRBV18 TGTGCCAGCTCACCCTCGGGACAGGGTGTAGCTGAAGCTTTCTTT CASSPSGQGVAEAFF
few TRBJ1-2 TRBD1 TRBV2 TGTGCCAGCAGTGGGACAGGGGCCGTCTATGGCTACACCTTC CASSGTGAVYGYTF
. TRBJ2-2 TRBD1 TRBV7-9 TGTGCCAGCAGCCGGGACAGACTCACCGGGGAGCTGTTTTTT CASSRDRLTGELFF
. TRBJ1-5 TRBD1 TRBV19 TGTGCCAGTAACTCCGGGACAGGGGGCGCGGAACAGCCCCAGCATTTT CASNSGTGGAEQPQHF
. TRBJ2-6 . TRBV6-5 TGTGCCGTTACTAACTCTGGGGCCAACGTCCTGACTTTC CAVTNSGANVLTF
. TRBJ1-5 . TRBV19 TGTGCCAGTGCACAAACCGGGGGAAATCAGCCCCAGCATTTT CASAQTGGNQPQHF
. TRBJ1-5 TRBD1 TRBV2 TGTGCCAGCAGTGAATGGAGGACAGGGGGCCATCAGCCCCAGCATTTT CASSEWRTGGHQPQHF
once TRBJ1-1 TRBD1 TRBV7-2 TGTGCCAGCAACCAGGGGGAGACGAACACTGAAGCTTTCTTT CASNQGETNTEAFF
. TRBJ1-5 . TRBV7-9 TGTGCCAGCAGCTTAGTTCCGACAACCGATAGCAATCAGCCCCAGCATTTT CASSLVPTTDSNQPQHF